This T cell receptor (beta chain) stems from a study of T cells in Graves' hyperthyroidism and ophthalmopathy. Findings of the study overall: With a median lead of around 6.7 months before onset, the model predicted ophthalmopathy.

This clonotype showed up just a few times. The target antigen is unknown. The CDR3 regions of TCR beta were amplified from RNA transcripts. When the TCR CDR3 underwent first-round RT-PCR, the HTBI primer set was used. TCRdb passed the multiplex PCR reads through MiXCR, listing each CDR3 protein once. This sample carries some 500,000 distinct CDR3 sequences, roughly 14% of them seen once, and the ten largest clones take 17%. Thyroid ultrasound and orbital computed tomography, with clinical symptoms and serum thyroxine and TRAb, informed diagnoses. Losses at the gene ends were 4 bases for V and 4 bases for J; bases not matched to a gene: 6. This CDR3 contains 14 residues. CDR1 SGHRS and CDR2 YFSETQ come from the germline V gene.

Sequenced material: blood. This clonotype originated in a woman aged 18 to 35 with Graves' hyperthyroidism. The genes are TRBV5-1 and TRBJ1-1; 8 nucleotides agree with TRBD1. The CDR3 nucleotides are TGCGCCAGCAGCGCAACAGGGGGTTTCACTGAAGCTTTCTTT. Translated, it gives CASSATGGFTEAFF.